The next 25 T cell receptor beta chains were all read from a single sample in a study of blood T cell repertoires in COVID-19. Produced via immunoSEQ multiplex PCR; TCRdb's table is partial and in-frame only. The sample contains approximately 300,000 clones, nearly 90% of which appear only once. Sequencing was performed on peripheral blood. These receptors were obtained from a woman aged 40 to 50 with COVID-19, enrolled during active disease.

This chain links TRBV28 with TRBJ2-7; 7 bases agree with TRBD1. From germline, CDR1 is MDHEN and CDR2 SYDVKM. The CDR3 is 13 residues long. With V trimmed by 7 bases and J by 0 bases, 3 bases remained unmatched. The CDR3 DNA follows: TGTGCCAGCAAGGGGACAGTCTCCTACGAGCAGTACTTC. This gives the protein CASKGTVSYEQYF.

CDR3 DNA: TGTGCCAGCAGACACAACGAGGGAACTAACTATGGCTACACCTTC. It encodes CASRHNEGTNYGYTF. The chain carries TRBV28 and TRBJ1-2, with unresolved D. Trimming took off 6 bases at V and 0 bases at J, with 14 bases between the two ends. CDR3 length equals 15 residues. Germline-derived CDR1 and CDR2 are MDHEN and SYDVKM.

The chain joins TRBV6-5 to TRBJ1-2, with TRBD1 matching over 8 bases. Germline V gene lookup returns CDR1 MNHEY and CDR2 SVGAGI. The ends lost 4 bases at V and 3 bases at J; junction bases unmatched: 10. This CDR3 has 16 amino acids. CDR3 DNA: TGTGCCAGCAGTTCCATCCGACAGGGGAGTCACTATGGCTACACCTTC. Amino acids: CASSSIRQGSHYGYTF.

This clone came up a few times. The V gene is TRBV29-1, the J gene TRBJ1-1, with TRBD1 matching 7 bases. The CDR3 is 11 residues long. V lost 6 bases, J lost 4 bases, and 2 bases stayed unmatched. Germline V CDR1 and CDR2: SQVTM, ANQGSEA. The CDR3 loop is CSVRQGTEAFF. The CDR3 DNA follows: TGCAGCGTCAGACAGGGCACTGAAGCTTTCTTT.

The chain has TRBV11-2 and TRBJ1-3; possibly TRBD1 for D (5 bases). V lost 6 bases to trimming and J lost 3 bases, with 15 bases between them. Germline assignment: CDR1 SGHAT and CDR2 FQNNGV. The CDR3 spans 15 residues. The CDR3 loop is CASSNNQGLGNTIYF. The CDR3 DNA reads as TGTGCCAGCAGTAACAATCAGGGACTTGGAAACACCATATATTTT.

The rearrangement joins TRBV13 to TRBJ1-2; perhaps TRBD1 as D (5 bases). CDR1 is PRHDT and CDR2 is FYEKMQ in the germline V gene (reference sequence). The length of the CDR3 is 15 residues. V was trimmed by 6 bases and J by 8 bases, leaving 22 bases between them. CDR3 loop: CASSSAGGGSSGYTF. CDR3 DNA sequence: TGTGCCAGCAGTTCGGCGGGGGGAGGAAGTTCGGGCTACACCTTC.

The chain recombines TRBV10-3 with TRBJ2-2; tentative D call: TRBD1 (6 bases). The length of the CDR3 is 16 residues. Trimming cost V 0 bases and J 4 bases, with 12 bases left between them. The germline gives CDR1 ENHRY, CDR2 SYGVKD. In DNA, the CDR3 is TGTGCCATCAGTGAGTCGAGGGACACGTTCACCGGGGAGCTGTTTTTT. The encoded protein is CAISESRDTFTGELFF.

There are a few counts of this clone. V and J are TRBV18 and TRBJ1-4; D remains ambiguous. The V and J ends lost 0 bases and 1 base respectively, with 9 bases between them. The CDR3 sequence is 16 residues long. Germline lookup yields CDR1 KGHSH and CDR2 LQKENI. CDR3 protein: CASSPPNRQTNEKLFF. The CDR3 nucleotides read TGTGCCAGCTCACCACCGAACAGACAAACTAATGAAAAACTGTTTTTT.

This chain uses TRBV7-9 with TRBJ1-2; D unresolved. The V and J ends lost 1 base and 4 bases respectively, with 10 bases between them. The CDR3 is 14 residues long. Germline CDR1 SEHNR, CDR2 FQNEAQ (reference sequence). In nucleotides, the CDR3 is TGTGCCAGCAGCTTAGAGGTACGACTCTATGGCTACACCTTC. Translation: CASSLEVRLYGYTF.

The chain couples TRBV29-1 to TRBJ2-6, with 9 bases fitting TRBD1. The ends lost 7 bases at V and 1 base at J; junction bases unmatched: 8. Per germline, CDR1 SQVTM and CDR2 ANQGSEA. CDR3 length: 16 residues. The CDR3: CSAPTGGLSGANVLTF. The CDR3 coding sequence is TGCAGCGCCCCGACAGGGGGTTTATCTGGGGCCAACGTCCTGACTTTC.

The genes are TRBV7-3 and TRBJ2-5, with D possibly being TRBD1 (5 bases). Germline loops: CDR1 SGHTA, CDR2 FQGTGA. The CDR3 loop spans 15 amino acids. Trimming pared 5 bases from V and 3 bases from J, leaving 16 bases between. The DNA of the CDR3 is TGTGCCAGCAGCCCGTACCTTAACAGGAAAGAGACCCAGTACTTC. It specifies CASSPYLNRKETQYF.

This chain connects TRBV28 to TRBJ2-7; the match to TRBD2 covers 9 bases. CDR3 length: 12 amino acids. The J segment lost 12 bases and the V segment lost 4 bases, leaving 7 bases of the junction unmatched. Germline V gene sequence: CDR1 MDHEN, CDR2 SYDVKM. CDR3 residues: CASSSLAGVSYF. The CDR3 DNA sequence: TGTGCCAGCAGTTCCTTAGCGGGAGTGTCGTACTTC.

Of note for this clone: The same CDR3 also results from other DNA sequences found in this sample. The rearrangement links TRBV6-2 or TRBV6-3 to TRBJ1-1; D uncertain. Trimming cost V 2 bases and J 0 bases, with 10 bases left between them. This CDR3 region has 15 residues. The germline V gene encodes CDR1 MNHEY and CDR2 SVGEGT. The CDR3 sequence: CASSYPGRLNTEAFF. The CDR3 DNA sequence: TGTGCCAGCAGTTACCCGGGGAGGTTGAACACTGAAGCTTTCTTT.

This rearrangement joins TRBV4-3 to TRBJ1-4; the match to TRBD1 covers 7 bases. V was pared by 0 bases and J by 14 bases, with 12 bases of the junction left unmatched. The CDR3 extends over 15 amino acids. Germline V lookup: CDR1 LGHNA, CDR2 YSLEER. DNA of the CDR3: TGCGCCAGCAGCCAAGACGGGACAGACGTGAACGGGCTGTTTTTT. The encoded protein is CASSQDGTDVNGLFF.

This clone was seen once. This sequence joins TRBV30 and TRBJ2-2, with TRBD2 identical over 11 bases. The trim removed 2 bases at V and 3 bases at J, leaving 14 bases unmatched. The length of the CDR3 is 19 residues. CDR1 GTSNPN and CDR2 SVGIG come from the germline V gene (reference sequence). The DNA for the CDR3 is TGTGCCTGGAGTCCTTTCGGACTAGCGGGTCCTTCGGACACCGGGGAGCTGTTTTTT. Translating it yields CAWSPFGLAGPSDTGELFF.

The rearrangement joins TRBV5-1 to TRBJ1-3, with D possibly matching TRBD1 (6 bases). This CDR3 contains 15 residues. V was pared by 1 base and J by 0 bases, with 8 bases between. Germline CDR1 SGHRS, CDR2 YFSETQ. The CDR3 sequence is CASSLQGISGNTIYF. DNA for the CDR3: TGCGCCAGCAGCTTGCAGGGGATCTCTGGAAACACCATATATTTT. Using reference TRBV5-1 and TRBJ1-3 for the parts outside the CDR3, the full variable domain is KAGVTQTPRYLIKTRGQQVTLSCSPISGHRSVSWYQQTPGQGLQFLFEYFSETQRNKGNFPGRFSGRQFSNSRSEMNVSTLELGDSALYLCASSLQGISGNTIYFGEGSWLTVV.

The chain uses TRBV15 and TRBJ2-3; no definite D call. Per germline, CDR1 LNHNV and CDR2 YYDKDF (reference sequence). The CDR3 spans 17 residues. V lost 3 bases to trimming and J lost 2 bases, with 18 bases between them. The CDR3 is CATSRGPLRIDTDTQYF. The CDR3 bases are TGTGCCACCAGCAGGGGTCCCTTGCGGATCGACACAGATACGCAGTATTTT.

The V gene is TRBV6-6, the J gene TRBJ1-1; D is perhaps TRBD1 (5 bases). The CDR3 has 16 residues. V was shortened by 1 base and J by 3 bases, with 15 bases between the two germline ends. Germline CDR1 MNHNY, CDR2 SVGAGI (reference sequence). CDR3 sequence (DNA): TGTGCCAGCAGTTACTGGGCAGGGCAAGGTCACACTGAAGCTTTCTTT. It encodes CASSYWAGQGHTEAFF.

The V and J genes are TRBV13 and TRBJ1-1; no firm D call. This CDR3 comprises 12 residues. V dropped 6 bases and J dropped 1 base, with 6 bases sitting between them. Germline-derived CDR1 and CDR2 are PRHDT and FYEKMQ (reference sequence). The CDR3 nucleotides read TGTGCCAGCAGTTGGGCGAACACTGAAGCTTTCTTT. It codes for CASSWANTEAFF. The full variable domain, its missing parts supplied by reference TRBV13 and TRBJ1-1, is AAGVIQSPRHLIKEKRETATLKCYPIPRHDTVYWYQQGPGQDPQFLISFYEKMQSDKGSIPDRFSAQQFSDYHSELNMSSLELGDSALYFCASSWANTEAFFGQGTRLTVV.

This clone has just one count. J is TRBJ2-2 and V is TRBV7-8, with D perhaps TRBD2 (5 bases). Trimming pared 5 bases from V and 7 bases from J, leaving 11 bases between. This CDR3 has 13 amino acids. The germline V gene encodes CDR1 SGHVS and CDR2 FQNEAQ. The CDR3 sequence is CASSQTGFGELFF. The DNA of the CDR3 is TGTGCCAGCAGCCAGACGGGGTTCGGGGAGCTGTTTTTT.

The chain is built from TRBV7-2 and TRBJ1-5, with D possibly TRBD1 on 6 matching bases. V gave up 1 base and J gave up 7 bases, with 17 bases separating them. The CDR3 covers 16 residues. Germline V gives CDR1 SGHTA, CDR2 FQGNSA. CDR3 in amino acids: CASSLGRQAGVQPQHF. The DNA of the CDR3 is TGTGCCAGCAGCTTAGGGAGACAGGCTGGGGTACAGCCCCAGCATTTT. The entire variable domain, with the rest obtained from reference TRBV7-2 and TRBJ1-5, is as follows: GAGVSQSPSNKVTEKGKDVELRCDPISGHTALYWYRQSLGQGLEFLIYFQGNSAPDKSGLPSDRFSAERTGGSVSTLTIQRTQQEDSAVYLCASSLGRQAGVQPQHFGDGTRLSIL.

The J gene is TRBJ2-2, the V gene TRBV27; possible D gene TRBD2, 6 bases. The CDR3 length is 13 residues. V was cut by 6 bases and J by 6 bases, with 11 bases left in between. Germline CDR1 is MNHEY and CDR2 is SMNVEV (reference sequence). The CDR3 spells CASRGAGPGELFF. The CDR3 region has the DNA TGTGCCAGCAGAGGGGCGGGACCCGGGGAGCTGTTTTTT.

J is TRBJ2-7 and V is TRBV29-1; 9 nucleotides agree with TRBD1. The CDR3 spans 14 residues. The V segment lost 4 bases and the J segment 2 bases; nucleotides outside the gene matches: 6. Germline-derived CDR1 and CDR2 are SQVTM and ANQGSEA. CDR3 in amino acids: CSVGGGQGTYEQYF. CDR3 nucleotides: TGCAGCGTTGGAGGGGGACAGGGCACCTACGAGCAGTACTTC.

V is TRBV6-5 and J is TRBJ1-1; D remains unclear. The V end was cut by 1 base, the J end by 4 bases, with 10 bases between. The germline gives CDR1 MNHEY, CDR2 SVGAGI. This CDR3 is built from 14 residues. CDR3 region: CASSYLREGTEAFF. The CDR3 DNA sequence: TGTGCCAGCAGTTACTTGAGGGAGGGCACTGAAGCTTTCTTT.

Only a few counts were recorded for this clone. The chain employs TRBV18 and TRBJ1-3; no reliable D call. The CDR3 is 14 residues long. V shed 3 bases and J shed 2 bases, with 8 bases lying between them. CDR1 is KGHSH and CDR2 is LQKENI in the germline V gene. Here the CDR3 reads CASSPREAGNTIYF. The CDR3 DNA sequence: TGTGCCAGCTCACCCCGGGAGGCTGGAAACACCATATATTTT.